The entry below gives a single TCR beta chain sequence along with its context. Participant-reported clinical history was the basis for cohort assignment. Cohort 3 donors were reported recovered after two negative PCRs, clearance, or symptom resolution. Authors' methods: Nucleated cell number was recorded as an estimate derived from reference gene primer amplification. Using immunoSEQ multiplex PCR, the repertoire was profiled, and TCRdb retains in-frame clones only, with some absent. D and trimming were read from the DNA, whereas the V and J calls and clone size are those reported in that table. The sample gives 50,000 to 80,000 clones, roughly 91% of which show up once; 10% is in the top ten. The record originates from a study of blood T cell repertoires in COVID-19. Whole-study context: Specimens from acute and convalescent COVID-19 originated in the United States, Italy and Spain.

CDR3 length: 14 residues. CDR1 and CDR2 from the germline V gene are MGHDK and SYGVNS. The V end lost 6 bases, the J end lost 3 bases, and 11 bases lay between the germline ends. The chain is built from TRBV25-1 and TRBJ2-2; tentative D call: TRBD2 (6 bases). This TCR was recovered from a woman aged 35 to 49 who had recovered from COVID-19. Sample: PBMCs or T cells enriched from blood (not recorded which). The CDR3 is CASRLGGDTGELFF. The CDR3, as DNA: TGTGCCAGCAGGTTGGGCGGGGACACCGGGGAGCTGTTTTTT.